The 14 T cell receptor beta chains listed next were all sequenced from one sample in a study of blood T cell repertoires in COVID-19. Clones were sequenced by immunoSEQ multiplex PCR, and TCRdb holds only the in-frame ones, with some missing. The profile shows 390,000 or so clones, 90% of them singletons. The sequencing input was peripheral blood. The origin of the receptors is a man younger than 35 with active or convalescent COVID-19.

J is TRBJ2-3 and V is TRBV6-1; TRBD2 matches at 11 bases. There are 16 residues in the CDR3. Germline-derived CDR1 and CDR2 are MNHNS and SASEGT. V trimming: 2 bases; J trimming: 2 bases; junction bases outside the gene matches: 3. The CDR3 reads CASSELAGGHTDTQYF. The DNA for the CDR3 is TGTGCCAGCAGTGAACTAGCGGGAGGACACACAGATACGCAGTATTTT.

The chain's CDR3 is CAIGGPYEQYF. For the CDR3, the DNA is TGTGCCATCGGAGGGCCCTACGAGCAGTACTTC. This chain uses TRBV10-3 with TRBJ2-7; D might be TRBD2 (6 bases). The CDR3 contains 11 residues. Germline assignment: CDR1 ENHRY and CDR2 SYGVKD. V dropped 8 bases and J dropped 2 bases, with 7 bases sitting between them.

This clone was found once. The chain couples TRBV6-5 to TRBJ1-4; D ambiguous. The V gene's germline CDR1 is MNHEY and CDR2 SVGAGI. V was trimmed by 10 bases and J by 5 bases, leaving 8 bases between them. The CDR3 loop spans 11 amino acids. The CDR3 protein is CATGSNEKLFF. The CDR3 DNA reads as TGTGCCACCGGGTCAAATGAAAAACTGTTTTTT.

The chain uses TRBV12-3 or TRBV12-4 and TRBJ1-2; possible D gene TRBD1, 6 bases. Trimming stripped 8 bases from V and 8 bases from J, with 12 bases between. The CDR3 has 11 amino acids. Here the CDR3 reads CASLGGWGYTF. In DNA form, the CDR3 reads TGTGCCAGCTTAGGGGGTTGGGGCTACACCTTC.

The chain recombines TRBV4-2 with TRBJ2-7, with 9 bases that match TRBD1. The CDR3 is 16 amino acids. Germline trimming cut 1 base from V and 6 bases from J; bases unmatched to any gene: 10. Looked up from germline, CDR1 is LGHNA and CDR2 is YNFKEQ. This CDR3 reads CASSQVSGQGELEQYF. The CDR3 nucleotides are TGTGCCAGCAGCCAAGTGTCGGGACAGGGAGAGCTCGAGCAGTACTTC.

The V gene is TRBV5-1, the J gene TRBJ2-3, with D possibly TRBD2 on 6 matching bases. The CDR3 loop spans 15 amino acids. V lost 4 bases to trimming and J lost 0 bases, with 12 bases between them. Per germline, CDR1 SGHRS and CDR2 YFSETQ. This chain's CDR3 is CASSQHGGSTDTQYF. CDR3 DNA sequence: TGCGCCAGCAGCCAACACGGGGGAAGCACAGATACGCAGTATTTT.

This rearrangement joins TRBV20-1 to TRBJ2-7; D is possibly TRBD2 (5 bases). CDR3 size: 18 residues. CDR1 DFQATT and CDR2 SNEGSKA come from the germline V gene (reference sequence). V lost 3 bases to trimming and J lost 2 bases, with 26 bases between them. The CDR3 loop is CSASQGLTTRTIPYEQYF. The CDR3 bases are TGCAGTGCTAGTCAAGGACTTACGACCCGGACCATACCCTACGAGCAGTACTTC.

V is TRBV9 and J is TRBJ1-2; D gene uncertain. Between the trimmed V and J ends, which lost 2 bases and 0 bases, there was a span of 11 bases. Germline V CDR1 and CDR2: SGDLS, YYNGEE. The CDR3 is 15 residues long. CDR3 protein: CASSVLSRSNYGYTF. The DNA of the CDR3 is TGTGCCAGCAGCGTTTTGAGCAGGTCTAACTATGGCTACACCTTC.

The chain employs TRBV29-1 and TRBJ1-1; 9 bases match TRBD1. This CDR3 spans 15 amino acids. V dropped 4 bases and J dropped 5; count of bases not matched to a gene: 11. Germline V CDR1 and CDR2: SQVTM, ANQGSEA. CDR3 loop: CSVVLRGQGITEAFF. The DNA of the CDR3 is TGCAGCGTTGTGTTGAGGGGACAGGGAATAACTGAAGCTTTCTTT.

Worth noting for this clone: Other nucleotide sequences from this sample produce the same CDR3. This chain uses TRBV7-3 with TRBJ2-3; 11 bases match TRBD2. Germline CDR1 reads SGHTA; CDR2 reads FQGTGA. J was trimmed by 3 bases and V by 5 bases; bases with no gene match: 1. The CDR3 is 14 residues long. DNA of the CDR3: TGTGCCAGCAGCCTAGCGGGAGGAACAGATACGCAGTATTTT. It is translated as CASSLAGGTDTQYF. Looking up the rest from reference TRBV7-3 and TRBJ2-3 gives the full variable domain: GAGVSQTPSNKVTEKGKYVELRCDPISGHTALYWYRQSLGQGPEFLIYFQGTGAADDSGLPNDRFFAVRPEGSVSTLKIQRTERGDSAVYLCASSLAGGTDTQYFGPGTRLTVL.

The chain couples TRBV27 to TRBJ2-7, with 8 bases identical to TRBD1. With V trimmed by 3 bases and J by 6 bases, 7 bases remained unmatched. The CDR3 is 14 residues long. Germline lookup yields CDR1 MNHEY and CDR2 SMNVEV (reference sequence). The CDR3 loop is CASSFGQGTPEQYF. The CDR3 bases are TGTGCCAGCAGTTTTGGACAGGGCACGCCCGAGCAGTACTTC.

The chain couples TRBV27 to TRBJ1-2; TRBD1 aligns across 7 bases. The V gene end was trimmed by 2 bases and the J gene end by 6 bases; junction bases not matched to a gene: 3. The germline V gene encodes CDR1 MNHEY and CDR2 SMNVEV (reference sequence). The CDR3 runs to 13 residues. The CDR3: CASSLQGENGYTF. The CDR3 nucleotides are TGTGCCAGCAGTTTACAGGGGGAGAATGGCTACACCTTC.

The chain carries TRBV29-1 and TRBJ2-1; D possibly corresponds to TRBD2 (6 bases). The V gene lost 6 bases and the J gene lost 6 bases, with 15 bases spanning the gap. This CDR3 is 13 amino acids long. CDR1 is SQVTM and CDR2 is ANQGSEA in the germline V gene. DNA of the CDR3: TGCAGCGTCCGGACCCGGGGGATCAATGAGCAGTTCTTC. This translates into CSVRTRGINEQFF.

The CDR3 nucleotides read TGTGCCAGCAGCCCGGCCCCCATAGCGGGGGGGGCCGGGGAGCTGTTTTTT. This gives the protein CASSPAPIAGGAGELFF. This rearrangement joins TRBV7-2 to TRBJ2-2; 11 nucleotides line up with TRBD2. CDR1 and CDR2 (germline): SGHTA, FQGNSA. The J segment lost 6 bases and the V segment lost 5 bases, leaving 11 bases of the junction unmatched. The CDR3 extends over 17 amino acids.